The clone carrying this TCR beta chain appeared once. Sequencing was performed with immunoSEQ multiplex PCR; in TCRdb, only in-frame clones are kept and a portion is missing. The table records 160,000 or so clones, around 90% of them present only once. This sample was included in a study of blood T cell repertoires in COVID-19. This CDR3 has 12 amino acids. Looked up from germline, CDR1 is LGHDT and CDR2 is YNNKEL (reference sequence). Germline trimming cut 4 bases from V and 7 bases from J; bases unmatched to any gene: 0. The receptor was isolated from a woman aged 45 to 65 with acute or convalescent COVID-19. The chain uses TRBV3-1 (or the pseudogene TRBV3-2) and TRBJ2-1; TRBD2 aligns across 8 bases. The source material was peripheral blood. DNA of the CDR3: TGTGCCAGCAGCCTAGCGGGGAATGAGCAGTTCTTC. Encoded protein: CASSLAGNEQFF.